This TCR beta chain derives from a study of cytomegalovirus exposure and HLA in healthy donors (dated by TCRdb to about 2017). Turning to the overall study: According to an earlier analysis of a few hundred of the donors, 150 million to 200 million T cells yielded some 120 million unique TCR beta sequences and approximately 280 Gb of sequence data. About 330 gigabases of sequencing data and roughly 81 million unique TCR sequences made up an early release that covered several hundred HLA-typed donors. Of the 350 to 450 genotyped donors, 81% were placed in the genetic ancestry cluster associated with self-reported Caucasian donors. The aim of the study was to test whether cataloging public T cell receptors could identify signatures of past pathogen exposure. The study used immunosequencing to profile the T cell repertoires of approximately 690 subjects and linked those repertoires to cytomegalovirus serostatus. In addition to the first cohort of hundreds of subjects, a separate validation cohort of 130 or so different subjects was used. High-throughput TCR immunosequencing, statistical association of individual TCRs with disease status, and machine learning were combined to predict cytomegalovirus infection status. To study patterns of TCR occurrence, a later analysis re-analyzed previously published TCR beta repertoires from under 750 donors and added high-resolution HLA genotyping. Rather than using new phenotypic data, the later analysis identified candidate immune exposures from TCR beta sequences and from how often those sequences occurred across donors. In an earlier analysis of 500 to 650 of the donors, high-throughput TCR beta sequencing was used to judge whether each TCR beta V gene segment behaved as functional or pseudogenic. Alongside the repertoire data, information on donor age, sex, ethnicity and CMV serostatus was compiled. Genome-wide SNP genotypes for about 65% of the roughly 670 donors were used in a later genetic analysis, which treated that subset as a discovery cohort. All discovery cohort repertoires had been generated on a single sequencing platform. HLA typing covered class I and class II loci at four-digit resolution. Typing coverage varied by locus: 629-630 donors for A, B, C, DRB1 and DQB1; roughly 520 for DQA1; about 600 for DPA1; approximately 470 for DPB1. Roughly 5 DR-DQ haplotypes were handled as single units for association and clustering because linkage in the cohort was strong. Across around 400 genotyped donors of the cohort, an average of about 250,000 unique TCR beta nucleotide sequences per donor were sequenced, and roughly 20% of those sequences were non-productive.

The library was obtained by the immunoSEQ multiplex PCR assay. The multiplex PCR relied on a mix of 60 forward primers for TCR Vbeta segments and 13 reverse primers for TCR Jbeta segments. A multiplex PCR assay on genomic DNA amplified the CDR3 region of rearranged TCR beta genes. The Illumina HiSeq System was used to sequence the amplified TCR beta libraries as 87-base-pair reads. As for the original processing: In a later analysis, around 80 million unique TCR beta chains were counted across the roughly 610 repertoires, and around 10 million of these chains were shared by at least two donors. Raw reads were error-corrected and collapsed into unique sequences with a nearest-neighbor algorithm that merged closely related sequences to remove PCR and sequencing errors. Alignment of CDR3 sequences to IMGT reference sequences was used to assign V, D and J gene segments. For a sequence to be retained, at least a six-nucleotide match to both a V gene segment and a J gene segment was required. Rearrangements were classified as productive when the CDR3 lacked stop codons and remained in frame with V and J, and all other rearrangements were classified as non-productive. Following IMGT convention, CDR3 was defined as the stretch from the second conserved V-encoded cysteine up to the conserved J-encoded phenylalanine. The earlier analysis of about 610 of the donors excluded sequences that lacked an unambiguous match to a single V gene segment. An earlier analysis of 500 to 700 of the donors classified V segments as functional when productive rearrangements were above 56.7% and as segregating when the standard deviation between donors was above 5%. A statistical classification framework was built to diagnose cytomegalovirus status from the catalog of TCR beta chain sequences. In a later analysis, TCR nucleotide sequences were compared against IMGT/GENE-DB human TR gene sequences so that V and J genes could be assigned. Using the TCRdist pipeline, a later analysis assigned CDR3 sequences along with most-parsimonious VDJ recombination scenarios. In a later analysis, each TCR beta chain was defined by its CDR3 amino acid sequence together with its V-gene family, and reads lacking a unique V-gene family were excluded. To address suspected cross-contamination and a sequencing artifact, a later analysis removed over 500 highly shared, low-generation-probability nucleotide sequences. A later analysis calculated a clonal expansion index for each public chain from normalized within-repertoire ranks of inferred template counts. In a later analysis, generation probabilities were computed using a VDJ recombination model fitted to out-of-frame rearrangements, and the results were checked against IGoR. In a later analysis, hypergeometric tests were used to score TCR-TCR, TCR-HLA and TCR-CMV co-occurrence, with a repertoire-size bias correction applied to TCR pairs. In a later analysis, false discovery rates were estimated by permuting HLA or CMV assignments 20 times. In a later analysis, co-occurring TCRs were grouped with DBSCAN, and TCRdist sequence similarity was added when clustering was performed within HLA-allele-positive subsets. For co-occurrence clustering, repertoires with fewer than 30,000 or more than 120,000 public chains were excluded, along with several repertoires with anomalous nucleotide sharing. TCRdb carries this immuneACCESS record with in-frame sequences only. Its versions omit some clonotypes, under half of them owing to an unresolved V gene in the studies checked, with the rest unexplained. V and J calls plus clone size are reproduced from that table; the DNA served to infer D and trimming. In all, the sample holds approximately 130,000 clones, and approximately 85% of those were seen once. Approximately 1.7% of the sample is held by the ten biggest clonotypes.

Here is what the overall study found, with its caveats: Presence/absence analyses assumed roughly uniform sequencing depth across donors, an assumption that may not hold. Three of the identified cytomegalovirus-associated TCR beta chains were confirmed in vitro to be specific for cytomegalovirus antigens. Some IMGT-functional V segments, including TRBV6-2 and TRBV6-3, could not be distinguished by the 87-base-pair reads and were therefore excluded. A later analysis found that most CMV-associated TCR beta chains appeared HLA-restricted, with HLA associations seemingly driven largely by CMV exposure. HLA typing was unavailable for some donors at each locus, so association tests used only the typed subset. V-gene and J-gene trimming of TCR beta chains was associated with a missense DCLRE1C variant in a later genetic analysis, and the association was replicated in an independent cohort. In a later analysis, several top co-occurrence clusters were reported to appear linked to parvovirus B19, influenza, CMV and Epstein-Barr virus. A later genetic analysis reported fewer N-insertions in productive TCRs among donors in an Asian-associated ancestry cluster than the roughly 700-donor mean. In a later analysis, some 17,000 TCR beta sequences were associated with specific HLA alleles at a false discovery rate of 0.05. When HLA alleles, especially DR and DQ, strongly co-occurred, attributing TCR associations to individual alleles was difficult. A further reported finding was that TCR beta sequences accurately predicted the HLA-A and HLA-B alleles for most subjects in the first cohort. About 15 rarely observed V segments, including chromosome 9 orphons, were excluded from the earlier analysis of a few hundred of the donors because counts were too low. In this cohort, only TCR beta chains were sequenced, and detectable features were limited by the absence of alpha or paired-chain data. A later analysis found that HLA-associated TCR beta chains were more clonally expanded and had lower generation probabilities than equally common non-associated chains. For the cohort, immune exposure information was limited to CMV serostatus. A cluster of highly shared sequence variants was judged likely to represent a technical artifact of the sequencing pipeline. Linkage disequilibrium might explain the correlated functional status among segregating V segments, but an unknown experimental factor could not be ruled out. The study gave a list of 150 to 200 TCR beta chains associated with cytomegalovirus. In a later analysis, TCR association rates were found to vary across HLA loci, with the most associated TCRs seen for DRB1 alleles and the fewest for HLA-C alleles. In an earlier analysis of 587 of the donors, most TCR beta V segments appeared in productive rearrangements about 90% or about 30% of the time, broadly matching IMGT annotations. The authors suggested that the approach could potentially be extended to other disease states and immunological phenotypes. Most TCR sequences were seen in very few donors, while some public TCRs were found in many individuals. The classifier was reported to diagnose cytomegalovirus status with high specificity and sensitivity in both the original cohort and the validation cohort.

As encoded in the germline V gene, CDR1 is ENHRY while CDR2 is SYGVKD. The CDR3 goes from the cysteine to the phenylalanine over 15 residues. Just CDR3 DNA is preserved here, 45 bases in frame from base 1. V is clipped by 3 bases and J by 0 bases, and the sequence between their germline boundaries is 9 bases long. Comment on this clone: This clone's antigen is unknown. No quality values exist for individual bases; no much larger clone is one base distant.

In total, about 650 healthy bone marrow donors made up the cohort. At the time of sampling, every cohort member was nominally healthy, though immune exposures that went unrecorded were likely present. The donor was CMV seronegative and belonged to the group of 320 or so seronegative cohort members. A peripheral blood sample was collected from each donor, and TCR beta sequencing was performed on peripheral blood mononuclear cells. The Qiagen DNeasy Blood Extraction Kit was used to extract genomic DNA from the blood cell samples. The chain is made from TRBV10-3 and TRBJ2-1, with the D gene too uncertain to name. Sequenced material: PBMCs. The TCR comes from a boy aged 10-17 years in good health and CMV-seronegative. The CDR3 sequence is CAISDPRSSYNEQFF. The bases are TGTGCCATCAGTGACCCGCGGAGCTCCTACAATGAGCAGTTCTTC.